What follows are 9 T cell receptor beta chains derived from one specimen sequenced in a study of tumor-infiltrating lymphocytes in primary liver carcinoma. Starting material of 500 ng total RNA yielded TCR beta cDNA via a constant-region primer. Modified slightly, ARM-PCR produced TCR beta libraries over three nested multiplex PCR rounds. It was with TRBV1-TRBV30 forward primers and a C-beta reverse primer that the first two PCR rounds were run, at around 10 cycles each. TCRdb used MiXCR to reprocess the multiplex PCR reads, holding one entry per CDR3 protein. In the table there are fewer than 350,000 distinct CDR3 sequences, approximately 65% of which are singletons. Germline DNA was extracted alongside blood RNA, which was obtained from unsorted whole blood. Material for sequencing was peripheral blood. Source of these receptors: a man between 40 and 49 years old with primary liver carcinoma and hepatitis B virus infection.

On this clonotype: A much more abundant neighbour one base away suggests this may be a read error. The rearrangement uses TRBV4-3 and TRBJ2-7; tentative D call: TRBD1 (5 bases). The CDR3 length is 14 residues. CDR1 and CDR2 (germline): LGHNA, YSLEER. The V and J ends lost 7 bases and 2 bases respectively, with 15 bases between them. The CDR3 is CASIQGYETYEQYF. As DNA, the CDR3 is TGCGCCAGCATCCAGGGATACGAAACCTACGAGCAGTACTTC.

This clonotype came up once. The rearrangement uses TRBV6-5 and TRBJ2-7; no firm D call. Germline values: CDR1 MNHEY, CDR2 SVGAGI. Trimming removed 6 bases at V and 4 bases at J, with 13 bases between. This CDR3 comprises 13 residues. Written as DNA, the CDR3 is TGTGCCAGCAGCCTACCCCCGAAATACGAGCAGTACTTC. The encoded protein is CASSLPPKYEQYF.

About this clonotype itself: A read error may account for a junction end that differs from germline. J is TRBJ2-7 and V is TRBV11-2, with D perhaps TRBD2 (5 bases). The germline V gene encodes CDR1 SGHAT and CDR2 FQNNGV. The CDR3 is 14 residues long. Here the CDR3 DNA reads TGTGCCAGCAGCTCCCTAACGGGATCATTCGAGCAGAACTTC. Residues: CASSSLTGSFEQNF.

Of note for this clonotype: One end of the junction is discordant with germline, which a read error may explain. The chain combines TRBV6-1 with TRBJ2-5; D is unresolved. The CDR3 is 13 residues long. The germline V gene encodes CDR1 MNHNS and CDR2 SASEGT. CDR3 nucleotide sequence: TGTGCCAGCAGTGTAAGGAGTGCAGAGGCCCAGTACTTC. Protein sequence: CASSVRSAEAQYF.

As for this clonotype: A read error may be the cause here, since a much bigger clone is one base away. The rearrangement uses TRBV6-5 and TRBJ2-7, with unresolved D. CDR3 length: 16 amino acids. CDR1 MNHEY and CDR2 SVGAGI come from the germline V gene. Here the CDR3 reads CVSSSPRLLGSYEQYF. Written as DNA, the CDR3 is TGTGTCAGCAGTTCCCCTCGGTTGCTGGGTTCCTACGAGCAGTACTTC.

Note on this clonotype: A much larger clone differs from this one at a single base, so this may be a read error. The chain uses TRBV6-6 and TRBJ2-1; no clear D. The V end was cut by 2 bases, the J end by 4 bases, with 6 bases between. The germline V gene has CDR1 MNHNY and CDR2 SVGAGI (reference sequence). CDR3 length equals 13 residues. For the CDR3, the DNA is TGTGCCAGCAGTTACGCAGGATACAATGAGCAGTTCTTC. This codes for CASSYAGYNEQFF.

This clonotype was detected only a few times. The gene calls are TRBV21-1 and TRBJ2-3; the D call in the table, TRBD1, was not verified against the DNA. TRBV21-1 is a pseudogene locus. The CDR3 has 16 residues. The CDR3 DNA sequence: TGTGCCAGCAGCAGAGCCTGGGGGCGAGTAGGGGATACGCAGTATTTT. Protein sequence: CASSRAWGRVGDTQYF.

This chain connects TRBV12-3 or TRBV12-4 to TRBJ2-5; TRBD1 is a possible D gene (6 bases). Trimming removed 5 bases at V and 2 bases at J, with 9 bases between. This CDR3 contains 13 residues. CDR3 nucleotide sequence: TGTGCCAGCAGTGCGACAGGACAAGAGACCCAGTACTTC. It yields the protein CASSATGQETQYF.

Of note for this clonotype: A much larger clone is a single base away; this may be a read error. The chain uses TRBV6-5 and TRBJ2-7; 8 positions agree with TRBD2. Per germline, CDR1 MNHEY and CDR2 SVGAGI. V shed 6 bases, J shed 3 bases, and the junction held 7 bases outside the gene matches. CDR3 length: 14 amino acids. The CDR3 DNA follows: TGTGCCAGCAGGCCGACGGCGGGGGGCTACGAGCAGTACTTC. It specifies CASRPTAGGYEQYF.